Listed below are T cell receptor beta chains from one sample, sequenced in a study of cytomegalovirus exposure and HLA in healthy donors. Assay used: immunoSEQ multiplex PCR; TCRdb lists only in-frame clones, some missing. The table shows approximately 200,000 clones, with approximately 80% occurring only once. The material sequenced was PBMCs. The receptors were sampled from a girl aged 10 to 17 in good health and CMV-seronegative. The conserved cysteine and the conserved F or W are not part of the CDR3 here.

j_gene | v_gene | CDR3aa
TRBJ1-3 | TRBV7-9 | ASSRQTGTVGNTIY
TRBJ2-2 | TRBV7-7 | ASSPRAAGVPTGELF
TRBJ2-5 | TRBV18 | ASFPGQDYLQETQY
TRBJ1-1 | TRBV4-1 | ASSHLTGYNTEAF
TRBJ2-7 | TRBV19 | ASKTSGSGSYEQY
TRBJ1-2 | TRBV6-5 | ASSYPLGGGAYGYT
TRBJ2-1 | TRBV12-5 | ASGMDSNEQF
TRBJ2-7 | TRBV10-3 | AISAGGTSEQY
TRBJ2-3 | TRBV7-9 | ASSLAGSGADTQY
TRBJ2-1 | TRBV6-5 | ASSRAGQVTNEQF
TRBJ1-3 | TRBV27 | ASSPTGARLSSGNTIY